In this sample, the clone carrying this T cell receptor beta chain turned up a few times. This entry belongs to a study of blood T cells in healthy people across ages. This CDR3 is 11 amino acids long. Trimming pared 8 bases from V and 1 base from J, leaving 8 bases between. The V gene's germline CDR1 is SQVTM and CDR2 ANQGSEA. A J-beta primer mix and a sample-barcoded 5' primer were used in a second PCR of about 7 to 12 cycles. In TCRdb, the 5' RACE reads were re-called with MiXCR into one record per CDR3 protein. The sample consists of 800,000 or so distinct CDR3 sequences, approximately 25% of them appearing once. This sample also appeared in a second study, on T cells of mothers and their children. From that paper: Related and unrelated pairs show similar shaping of TCR recombination output by thymic selection.

What was sequenced was blood. The chain uses TRBV29-1 and TRBJ1-1, with D unclear. This clonotype was obtained from a boy between 10 and 17 years old in good health. The CDR3 loop reads CSPDKNTEAFF. CDR3 bases: TGCAGCCCCGACAAGAACACTGAAGCTTTCTTT.